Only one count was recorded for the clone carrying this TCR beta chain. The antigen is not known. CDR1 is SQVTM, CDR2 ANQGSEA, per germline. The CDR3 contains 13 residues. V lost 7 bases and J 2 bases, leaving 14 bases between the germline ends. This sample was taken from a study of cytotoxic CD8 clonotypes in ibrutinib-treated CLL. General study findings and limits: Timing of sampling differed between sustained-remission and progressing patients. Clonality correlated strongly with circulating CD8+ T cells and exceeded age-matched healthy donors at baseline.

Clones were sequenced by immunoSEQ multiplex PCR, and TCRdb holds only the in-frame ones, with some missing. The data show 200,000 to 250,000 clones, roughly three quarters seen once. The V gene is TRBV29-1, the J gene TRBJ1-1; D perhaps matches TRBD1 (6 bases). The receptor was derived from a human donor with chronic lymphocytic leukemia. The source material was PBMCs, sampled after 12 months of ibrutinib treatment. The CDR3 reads CSARGGGNTEAFF. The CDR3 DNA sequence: TGCAGCGCCAGGGGAGGAGGAAACACTGAAGCTTTCTTT. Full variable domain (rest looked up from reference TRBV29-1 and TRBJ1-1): SAVISQKPSRDICQRGTSLTIQCQVDSQVTMMFWYRQQPGQSLTLIATANQGSEATYESGFVIDKFPISRPNLTFSTLTVSNMSPEDSSIYLCSARGGGNTEAFFGQGTRLTVV.